Presented here are 2 T cell receptor beta chains from one specimen sequenced in a study of blood T cell repertoires in COVID-19. Clones were sequenced by immunoSEQ multiplex PCR, and TCRdb holds only the in-frame ones, with some missing. The data show approximately 77,000 clones, 70% to 90% seen once. The source material was peripheral blood. The receptors come from a man aged 30 to 39 with acute or convalescent COVID-19.

About this clone itself: One end of the junction is discordant with germline, which a read error may explain. The chain couples TRBV19 to TRBJ1-5, with D possibly TRBD1 on 6 matching bases. Germline V gives CDR1 LNHDA, CDR2 SQIVND (reference sequence). This CDR3 has 15 residues. The CDR3 DNA follows: TGTGCCAGTAGAATGGGGGGGGCAAGCATTCAGCCCCAGCATTTT. Protein: CASRMGGASIQPQHF. The complete variable domain, with remaining parts taken from reference TRBV19 and TRBJ1-5, reads DGGITQSPKYLFRKEGQNVTLSCEQNLNHDAMYWYRQDPGQGLRLIYYSQIVNDFQKGDIAEGYSVSREKKESFPLTVTSAQKNPTAFYLCASRMGGASIQPQHFGDGTRLSIL.

The gene calls are TRBV5-1 and TRBJ1-6, with a possible D match to TRBD1 (6 bases). Germline lookup yields CDR1 SGHRS and CDR2 YFSETQ. CDR3 length: 16 residues. The V end lost 4 bases, the J end lost 7 bases, and 18 bases lay between the germline ends. CDR3: CASSPGGGHVNSPLHF. Written as DNA, the CDR3 is TGCGCCAGCAGCCCCGGTGGGGGACATGTAAATTCACCCCTCCACTTT. The whole variable domain, filled in from reference TRBV5-1 and TRBJ1-6, reads KAGVTQTPRYLIKTRGQQVTLSCSPISGHRSVSWYQQTPGQGLQFLFEYFSETQRNKGNFPGRFSGRQFSNSRSEMNVSTLELGDSALYLCASSPGGGHVNSPLHFGNGTRLTVT.